The rows below give T cell receptor beta chains drawn from one sample of a study of a mutant IDH1 vaccine in newly diagnosed glioma. The data were produced by immunoSEQ multiplex PCR, yet TCRdb's version contains in-frame clones alone and is incomplete. The sample lists 110,000 or so clones; roughly 90% were seen once. These receptors' targets are unknown. The sequencing used PBMCs, collected from a glioma patient whose treatment included an IDH1 peptide vaccine. The receptors shown here come from a woman aged 50 to 65 with glioma. The CDR3 runs from the conserved cysteine through the conserved F or W. A D gene is named only where the DNA matches it firmly. A row's size may be missing; if present it is once, few, many or a size class.

abundance: -
j_gene: TRBJ1-1
v_gene: TRBV9
d_gene: TRBD1
CDR3aa: CASSNWDRSHTEAFF
CDR3nt: TGTGCCAGCAGCAATTGGGACAGAAGTCACACTGAAGCTTTCTTT

abundance: -
j_gene: TRBJ1-1
v_gene: TRBV11-2
d_gene: -
CDR3aa: CASGAGNTEAFF
CDR3nt: TGTGCCAGCGGGGCGGGGAACACTGAAGCTTTCTTT

abundance: -
j_gene: TRBJ2-7
v_gene: TRBV7-2
d_gene: TRBD1
CDR3aa: CASSPRDRGYEQYF
CDR3nt: TGTGCCAGCAGCCCCCGGGACAGGGGCTACGAGCAGTACTTC

abundance: once
j_gene: TRBJ1-2
v_gene: TRBV6-4
d_gene: -
CDR3aa: CASSPSGLNYGYTF
CDR3nt: TGTGCCAGCAGTCCGTCAGGGCTTAACTATGGCTACACCTTC

abundance: -
j_gene: TRBJ2-7
v_gene: TRBV30
d_gene: -
CDR3aa: CAWNQGYEQYF
CDR3nt: TGTGCCTGGAATCAGGGTTACGAGCAGTACTTC

abundance: -
j_gene: TRBJ2-2
v_gene: TRBV5-1
d_gene: -
CDR3aa: CASSLGQFTGELFF
CDR3nt: TGCGCCAGCAGCCTTGGACAATTCACCGGGGAGCTGTTTTTT

abundance: -
j_gene: TRBJ2-5
v_gene: TRBV25-1
d_gene: -
CDR3aa: CASSGGEQQGAEQETQYF
CDR3nt: TGTGCCAGCAGTGGCGGAGAACAACAAGGGGCAGAGCAAGAGACCCAGTACTTC

abundance: -
j_gene: TRBJ2-5
v_gene: TRBV4-2
d_gene: TRBD2
CDR3aa: CASSPRGAGVGQETQYF
CDR3nt: TGTGCCAGCAGCCCCCGGGGAGCGGGAGTGGGTCAAGAGACCCAGTACTTC

abundance: -
j_gene: TRBJ1-3
v_gene: TRBV19
d_gene: TRBD1
CDR3aa: CASSIGTVPTISGNTIYF
CDR3nt: TGTGCCAGTAGCATAGGGACAGTTCCTACCATTTCTGGAAACACCATATATTTT

abundance: -
j_gene: TRBJ1-4
v_gene: TRBV7-9
d_gene: TRBD1
CDR3aa: CASSLDTGGYEKLFF
CDR3nt: TGTGCCAGCAGCTTAGACACAGGGGGCTATGAAAAACTGTTTTTT

abundance: -
j_gene: TRBJ2-3
v_gene: TRBV9
d_gene: -
CDR3aa: CASSVGVGSSDTQYF
CDR3nt: TGTGCCAGCAGCGTAGGTGTCGGGAGCTCAGATACGCAGTATTTT

abundance: -
j_gene: TRBJ2-7
v_gene: TRBV25-1
d_gene: TRBD1
CDR3aa: CASSDPTGTYEQYF
CDR3nt: TGTGCCAGCAGTGATCCGACAGGGACCTACGAGCAGTACTTC

abundance: -
j_gene: TRBJ1-4
v_gene: TRBV19
d_gene: -
CDR3aa: CASSMRGATNEKLFF
CDR3nt: TGTGCCAGTAGTATGAGGGGGGCGACTAATGAAAAACTGTTTTTT

abundance: few
j_gene: TRBJ2-1
v_gene: TRBV7-6
d_gene: -
CDR3aa: CASSLAHLNNEQFF
CDR3nt: TGTGCCAGCAGCTTAGCCCACCTCAACAATGAGCAGTTCTTC

abundance: once
j_gene: TRBJ1-2
v_gene: TRBV6-5
d_gene: -
CDR3aa: CASSLPGNGYTF
CDR3nt: TGTGCCAGCAGCTTACCTGGGAATGGCTACACCTTC

abundance: -
j_gene: TRBJ2-5
v_gene: TRBV6-1
d_gene: -
CDR3aa: CACSEGGTLETQYF
CDR3nt: TGTGCCTGCAGTGAAGGAGGAACTTTAGAGACCCAGTACTTC

abundance: -
j_gene: TRBJ2-3
v_gene: TRBV5-8
d_gene: -
CDR3aa: CASSLRASANADTQYF
CDR3nt: TGTGCCAGCAGCTTGCGGGCTAGCGCAAACGCAGATACGCAGTATTTT

abundance: -
j_gene: TRBJ2-1
v_gene: TRBV10-3
d_gene: TRBD2
CDR3aa: CAISKTSGSYNEQFF
CDR3nt: TGTGCCATCAGTAAAACTAGCGGGTCCTACAATGAGCAGTTCTTC

abundance: -
j_gene: TRBJ2-2
v_gene: TRBV15
d_gene: TRBD1
CDR3aa: CATSARQGGGGELFF
CDR3nt: TGTGCCACCAGCGCCCGACAGGGGGGGGGCGGGGAGCTGTTTTTT

abundance: -
j_gene: TRBJ2-7
v_gene: TRBV5-4
d_gene: -
CDR3aa: CASSFWGGAREYEQYF
CDR3nt: TGTGCCAGCAGCTTCTGGGGCGGGGCGAGAGAGTACGAGCAGTACTTC

abundance: -
j_gene: TRBJ1-5
v_gene: TRBV11-2
d_gene: -
CDR3aa: CASSLGGGWQHSNQPQHF
CDR3nt: TGTGCCAGCAGCTTAGGGGGGGGGTGGCAGCATAGCAATCAGCCCCAGCATTTT

abundance: few
j_gene: TRBJ2-3
v_gene: TRBV7-8
d_gene: -
CDR3aa: CASSLDGSFADTQYF
CDR3nt: TGTGCCAGCAGCTTAGATGGTTCTTTCGCAGATACGCAGTATTTT

abundance: -
j_gene: TRBJ2-7
v_gene: TRBV5-1
d_gene: -
CDR3aa: CASSADSRGEQYF
CDR3nt: TGCGCCAGCAGCGCGGACAGCCGAGGGGAGCAGTACTTC

abundance: once
j_gene: TRBJ2-2
v_gene: TRBV9
d_gene: -
CDR3aa: CASSVATAGGGTGELFF
CDR3nt: TGTGCCAGCAGCGTAGCTACCGCAGGCGGCGGCACCGGGGAGCTGTTTTTT

abundance: -
j_gene: TRBJ1-3
v_gene: TRBV6-1
d_gene: -
CDR3aa: CASSEAPSSGNTIYF
CDR3nt: TGTGCCAGCAGTGAAGCGCCCAGCTCTGGAAACACCATATATTTT

abundance: -
j_gene: TRBJ1-3
v_gene: TRBV10-3
d_gene: -
CDR3aa: CAIRRDGLSGNTIYF
CDR3nt: TGTGCCATCAGACGGGACGGCCTCTCTGGAAACACCATATATTTT